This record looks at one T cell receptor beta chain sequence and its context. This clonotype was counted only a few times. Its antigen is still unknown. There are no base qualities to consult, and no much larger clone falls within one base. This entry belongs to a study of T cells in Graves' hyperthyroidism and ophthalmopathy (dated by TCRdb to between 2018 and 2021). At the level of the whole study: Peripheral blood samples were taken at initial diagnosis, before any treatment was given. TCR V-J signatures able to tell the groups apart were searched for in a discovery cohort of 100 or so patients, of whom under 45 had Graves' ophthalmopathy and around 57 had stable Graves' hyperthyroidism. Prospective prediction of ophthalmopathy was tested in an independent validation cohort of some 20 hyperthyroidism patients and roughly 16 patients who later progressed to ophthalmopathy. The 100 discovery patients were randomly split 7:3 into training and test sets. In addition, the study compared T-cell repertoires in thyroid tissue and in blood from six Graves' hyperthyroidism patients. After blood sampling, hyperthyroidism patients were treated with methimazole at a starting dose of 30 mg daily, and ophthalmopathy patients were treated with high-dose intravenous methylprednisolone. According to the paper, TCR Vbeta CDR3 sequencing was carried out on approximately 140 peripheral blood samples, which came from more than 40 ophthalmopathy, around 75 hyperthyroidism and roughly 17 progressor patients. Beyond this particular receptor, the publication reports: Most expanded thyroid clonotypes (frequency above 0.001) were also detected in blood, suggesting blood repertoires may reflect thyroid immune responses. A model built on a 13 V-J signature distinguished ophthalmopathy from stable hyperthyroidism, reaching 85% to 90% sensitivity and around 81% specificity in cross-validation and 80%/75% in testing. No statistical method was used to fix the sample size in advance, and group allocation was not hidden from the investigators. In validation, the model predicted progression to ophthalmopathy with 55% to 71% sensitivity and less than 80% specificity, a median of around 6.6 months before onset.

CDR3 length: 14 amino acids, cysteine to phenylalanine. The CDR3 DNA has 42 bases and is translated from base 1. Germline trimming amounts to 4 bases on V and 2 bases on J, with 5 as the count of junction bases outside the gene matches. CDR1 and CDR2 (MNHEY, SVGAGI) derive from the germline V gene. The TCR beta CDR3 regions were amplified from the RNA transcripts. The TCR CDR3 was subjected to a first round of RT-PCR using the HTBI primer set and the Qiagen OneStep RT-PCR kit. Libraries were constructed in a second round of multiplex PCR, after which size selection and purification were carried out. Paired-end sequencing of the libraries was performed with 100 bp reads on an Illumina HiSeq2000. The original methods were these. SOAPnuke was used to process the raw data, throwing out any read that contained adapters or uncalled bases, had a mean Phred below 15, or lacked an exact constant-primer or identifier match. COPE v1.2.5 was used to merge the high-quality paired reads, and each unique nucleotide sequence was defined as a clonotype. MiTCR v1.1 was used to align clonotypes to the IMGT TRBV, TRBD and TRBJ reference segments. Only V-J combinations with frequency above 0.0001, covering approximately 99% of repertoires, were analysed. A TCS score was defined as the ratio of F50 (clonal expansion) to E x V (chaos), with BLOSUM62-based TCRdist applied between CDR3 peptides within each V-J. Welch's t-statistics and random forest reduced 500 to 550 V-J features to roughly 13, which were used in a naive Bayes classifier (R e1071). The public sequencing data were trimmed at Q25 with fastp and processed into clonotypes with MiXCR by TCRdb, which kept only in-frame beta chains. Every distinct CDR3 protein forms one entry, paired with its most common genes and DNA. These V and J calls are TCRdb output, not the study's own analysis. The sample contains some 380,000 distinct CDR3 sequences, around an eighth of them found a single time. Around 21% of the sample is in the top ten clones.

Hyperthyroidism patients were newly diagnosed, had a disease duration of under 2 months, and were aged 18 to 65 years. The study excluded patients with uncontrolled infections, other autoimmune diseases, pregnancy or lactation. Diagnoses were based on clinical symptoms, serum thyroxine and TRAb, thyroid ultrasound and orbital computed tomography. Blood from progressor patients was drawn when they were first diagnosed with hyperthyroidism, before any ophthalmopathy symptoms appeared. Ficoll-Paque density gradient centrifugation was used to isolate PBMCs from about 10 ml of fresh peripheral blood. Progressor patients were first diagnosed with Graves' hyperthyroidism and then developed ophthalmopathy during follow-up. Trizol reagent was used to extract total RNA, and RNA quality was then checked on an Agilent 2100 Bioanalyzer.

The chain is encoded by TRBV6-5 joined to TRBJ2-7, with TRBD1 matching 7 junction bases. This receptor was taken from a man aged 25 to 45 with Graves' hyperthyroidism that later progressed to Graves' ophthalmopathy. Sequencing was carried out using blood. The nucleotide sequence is TGTGCCAGCAGTTCCTCGACAGGGCCCTACGAGCAGTACTTC. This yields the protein CASSSSTGPYEQYF.